A single sample gave rise to the 2 T cell receptor beta chains below, sequenced in a study of human T cells and chemical hapten exposure. In TCRdb, the RACE reads were re-called with MiXCR into one record per CDR3 protein. The sample includes about 260,000 distinct CDR3 sequences, approximately 8.6% of them seen just once. Time point of the sample: pre-sensitization, week 0. Stated treatment: therapeutic diphenylcyclopropenone sensitization with weekly scalp DPC. Sequencing used whole blood, obtained in connection with sensitization to the hapten diphenylcyclopropenone (DPC). The receptor source for this set is a middle-aged woman with alopecia areata. Some clones in this sample may be carry-over from other donors' samples.

This clonotype turned up a few times. J is TRBJ1-3 and V is TRBV2; D possibly corresponds to TRBD1 (5 bases). The CDR3 has 16 amino acids. V was shortened by 3 bases and J by 0 bases, with 12 bases between the two germline ends. CDR1 and CDR2 from the germline V gene are SNHLY and FYNNEI. CDR3 in DNA: TGTGCCAGCAGTGAGGTTACGGGGCTCTCTGGAAACACCATATATTTT. Translating gives CASSEVTGLSGNTIYF.

The J gene is TRBJ2-1, the V gene TRBV6-2 or TRBV6-3, with TRBD2 as a possible D gene (5 bases). CDR1 is MNHEY, CDR2 SVGEGT, per germline. Deletions cut 6 bases from V and 13 bases from J, with 16 bases between. This CDR3 comprises 12 residues. The CDR3 sequence: CASSPSEDFQFF. The DNA of the CDR3 is TGTGCCAGCAGCCCCTCGGAGGACTTCCAGTTCTTC.